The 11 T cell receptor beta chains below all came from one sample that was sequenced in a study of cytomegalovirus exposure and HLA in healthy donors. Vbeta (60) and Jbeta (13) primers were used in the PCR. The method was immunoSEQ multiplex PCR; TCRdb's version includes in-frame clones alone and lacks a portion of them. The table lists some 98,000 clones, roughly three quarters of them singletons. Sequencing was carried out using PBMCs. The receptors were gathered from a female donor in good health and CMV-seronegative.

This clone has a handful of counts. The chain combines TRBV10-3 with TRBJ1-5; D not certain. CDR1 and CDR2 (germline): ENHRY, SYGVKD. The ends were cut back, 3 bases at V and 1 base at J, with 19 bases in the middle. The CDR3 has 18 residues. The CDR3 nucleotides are TGTGCCATCAGTGACTCCAATTTGGGCGGGGTAAGCAATCAGCCCCAGCATTTT. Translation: CAISDSNLGGVSNQPQHF.

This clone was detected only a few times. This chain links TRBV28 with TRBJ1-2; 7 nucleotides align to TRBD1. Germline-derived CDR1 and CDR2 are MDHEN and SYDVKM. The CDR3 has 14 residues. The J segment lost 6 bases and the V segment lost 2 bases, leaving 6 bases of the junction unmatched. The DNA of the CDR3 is TGTGCCAGCAGTTTAGATAGGGGGCAAGATGGCTACACCTTC. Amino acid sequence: CASSLDRGQDGYTF.

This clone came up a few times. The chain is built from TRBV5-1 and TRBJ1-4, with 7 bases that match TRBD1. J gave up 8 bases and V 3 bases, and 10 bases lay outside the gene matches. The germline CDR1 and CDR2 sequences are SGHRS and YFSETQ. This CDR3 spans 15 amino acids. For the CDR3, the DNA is TGCGCCAGCAGCTGGACCGGGACAGAGAGGGAAAAACTGTTTTTT. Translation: CASSWTGTEREKLFF.

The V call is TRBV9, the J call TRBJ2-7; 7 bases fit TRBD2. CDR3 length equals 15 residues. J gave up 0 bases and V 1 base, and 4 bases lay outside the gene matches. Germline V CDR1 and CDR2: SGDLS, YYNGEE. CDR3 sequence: CASSVQSGTSYEQYF. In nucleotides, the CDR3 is TGTGCCAGCAGCGTACAAAGCGGGACCTCCTACGAGCAGTACTTC.

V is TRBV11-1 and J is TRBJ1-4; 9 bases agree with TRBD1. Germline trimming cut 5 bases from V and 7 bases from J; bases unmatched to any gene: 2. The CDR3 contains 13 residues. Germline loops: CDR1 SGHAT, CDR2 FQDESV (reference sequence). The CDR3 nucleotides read TGTGCCAGCAGCCCGACAGGGGGTGAAAAACTGTTTTTT. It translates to CASSPTGGEKLFF.

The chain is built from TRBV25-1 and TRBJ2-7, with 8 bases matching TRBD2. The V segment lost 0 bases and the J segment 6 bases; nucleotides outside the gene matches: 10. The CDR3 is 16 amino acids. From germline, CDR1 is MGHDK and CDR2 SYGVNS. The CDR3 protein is CASSEYGVTGGREQYF. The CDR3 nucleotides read TGTGCCAGCAGTGAATATGGAGTAACGGGAGGGCGCGAGCAGTACTTC.

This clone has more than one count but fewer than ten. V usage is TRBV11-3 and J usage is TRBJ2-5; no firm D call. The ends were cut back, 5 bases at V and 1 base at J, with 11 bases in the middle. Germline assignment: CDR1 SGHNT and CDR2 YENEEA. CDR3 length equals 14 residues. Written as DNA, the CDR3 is TGTGCCAGCAGCAATACCGGAGTCCAAGAGACCCAGTACTTC. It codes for CASSNTGVQETQYF.

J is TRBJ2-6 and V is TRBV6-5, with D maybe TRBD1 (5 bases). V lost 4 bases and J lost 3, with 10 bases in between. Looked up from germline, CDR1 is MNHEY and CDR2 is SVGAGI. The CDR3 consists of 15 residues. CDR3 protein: CASSFGHSGANVLTF. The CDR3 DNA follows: TGTGCCAGCAGTTTTGGACACAGTGGGGCCAACGTCCTGACTTTC.

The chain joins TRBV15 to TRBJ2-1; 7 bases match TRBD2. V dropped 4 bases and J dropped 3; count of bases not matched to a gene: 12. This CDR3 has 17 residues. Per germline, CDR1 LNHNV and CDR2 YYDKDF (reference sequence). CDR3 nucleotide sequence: TGTGCCACCAGCAAAGTTACGCGGGAGTCAGTCTACAATGAGCAGTTCTTC. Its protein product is CATSKVTRESVYNEQFF.

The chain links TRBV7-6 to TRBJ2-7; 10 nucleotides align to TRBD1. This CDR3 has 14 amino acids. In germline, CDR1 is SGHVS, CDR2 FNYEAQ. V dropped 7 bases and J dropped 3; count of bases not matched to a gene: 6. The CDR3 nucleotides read TGTGCCAGCATGGCCGGGACAGGGGACTACGAGCAGTACTTC. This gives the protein CASMAGTGDYEQYF.

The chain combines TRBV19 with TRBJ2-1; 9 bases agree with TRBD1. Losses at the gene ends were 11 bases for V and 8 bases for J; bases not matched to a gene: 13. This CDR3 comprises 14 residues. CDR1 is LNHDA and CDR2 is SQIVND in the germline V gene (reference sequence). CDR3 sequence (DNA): TGTGCCTCAACCCGGACAGGGGTATTCGATGAGCAGTTCTTC. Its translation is CASTRTGVFDEQFF.